This passage covers 27 T cell receptor beta chains from one sample sequenced in a study of cytomegalovirus exposure and HLA in healthy donors. The study ran its PCR with 60 Vbeta and 13 Jbeta primers. Here immunoSEQ multiplex PCR was the method, and the copy in TCRdb shows in-frame clones only, minus some. The data show 150,000 to 200,000 clones, with roughly 81% seen just once and roughly 2.1% held by the top ten. Sequenced material: PBMCs. Receptor source: a man younger than 35 in good health and CMV-seropositive.

The V and J genes are TRBV2 and TRBJ1-3; the D is unclear. The CDR3 extends over 14 amino acids. Germline CDR1 reads SNHLY; CDR2 reads FYNNEI. V dropped 3 bases and J dropped 0 bases, with 6 bases sitting between them. CDR3 in amino acids: CASSEGSSGNTIYF. CDR3 DNA sequence: TGTGCCAGCAGTGAGGGCAGCTCTGGAAACACCATATATTTT.

V and J are TRBV4-3 and TRBJ1-2, with TRBD1 matching 7 bases. This CDR3 region has 16 residues. The V gene end was trimmed by 3 bases and the J gene end by 7 bases; junction bases not matched to a gene: 14. Germline CDR1 LGHNA, CDR2 YSLEER. The CDR3 reads CASSQETGFASSGYTF. The CDR3 region has the DNA TGCGCCAGCAGCCAGGAGACAGGGTTTGCCTCTTCTGGCTACACCTTC.

V and J are TRBV11-1 and TRBJ1-1; 7 bases are shared with TRBD1. CDR3 length: 15 residues. With 0 bases clipped from V and 4 bases from J, the junction kept 5 bases outside the gene matches. Germline V gene lookup returns CDR1 SGHAT and CDR2 FQDESV (reference sequence). The CDR3: CASSLAGSGGTEAFF. CDR3 sequence (DNA): TGTGCCAGCAGCTTAGCGGGGTCAGGGGGCACTGAAGCTTTCTTT.

V is TRBV5-1 and J is TRBJ1-1; possibly TRBD1 for D (6 bases). Germline V gene data show CDR1 as SGHRS and CDR2 as YFSETQ. The V end lost 7 bases, the J end lost 2 bases, and 15 bases lay between the germline ends. The CDR3 extends over 14 amino acids. This chain's CDR3 is CASHLGQINTEAFF. DNA for the CDR3: TGCGCCAGCCACCTAGGACAGATAAACACTGAAGCTTTCTTT.

The chain employs TRBV23-1 and TRBJ2-5; no firm D call. The J call may be incorrect, as the DNA end agrees better with TRBJ2-7. TRBV23-1 is treated as an ORF (open reading frame) with a function not yet certain. This CDR3 has 15 amino acids. The CDR3 DNA follows: TGCGCCAGCAGTCGTGTGCCTAGGAGCTCCTACGAGCAGTACTTC. Translation: CASSRVPRSSYEQYF.

The rearrangement joins TRBV9 to TRBJ2-2; 9 bases fit TRBD1. Unmatched junction bases numbered 2, after V lost 4 bases and J lost 1 base. Germline CDR1 reads SGDLS; CDR2 reads YYNGEE. This CDR3 is built from 15 residues. The CDR3 region has the DNA TGTGCCAGCAGCCGACAGGGGGTGAACACCGGGGAGCTGTTTTTT. As protein: CASSRQGVNTGELFF.

The chain uses TRBV5-1 and TRBJ2-7; D gene ambiguous. The CDR3 is made up of 15 amino acids. Germline CDR1 is SGHRS and CDR2 is YFSETQ. V lost 0 bases, J lost 7 bases, and 17 bases lay in between. The CDR3 loop is CASSLARAPLEEQYF. For the CDR3, the DNA is TGCGCCAGCAGCTTGGCTCGTGCCCCGTTGGAGGAGCAGTACTTC.

As for this clone: Other DNA variants within this sample encode the same CDR3. The V and J genes are TRBV5-1 and TRBJ2-2, with no clear D. CDR1 is SGHRS, CDR2 YFSETQ, per germline. Trimming left V 5 bases short and J 2 bases short, with 4 bases between. This CDR3 has 12 residues. CDR3 DNA: TGCGCCAGCAGTCAAAACACCGGGGAGCTGTTTTTT. The encoded protein is CASSQNTGELFF.

This chain links TRBV11-1 with TRBJ2-7; tentatively, D is TRBD2 (5 bases). CDR3 size: 12 residues. From germline, CDR1 is SGHAT and CDR2 FQDESV (reference sequence). V shed 4 bases and J shed 9 bases, with 13 bases lying between them. In nucleotides, the CDR3 is TGTGCCAGCAGCTACGCGAGGGAAGGGCAGTACTTC. It codes for CASSYAREGQYF.

The V gene is TRBV2, the J gene TRBJ2-2; D is ambiguous. Germline V gene data show CDR1 as SNHLY and CDR2 as FYNNEI. Trimming took off 2 bases at V and 4 bases at J, with 8 bases between the two ends. This CDR3 is built from 14 residues. Here the CDR3 DNA reads TGTGCCAGCAGTGAACCTACCCCCACCGGGGAGCTGTTTTTT. This codes for CASSEPTPTGELFF.

The gene calls are TRBV27 and TRBJ1-2; 9 bases align to TRBD1. Germline CDR1 reads MNHEY; CDR2 reads SMNVEV (reference sequence). The CDR3 is made up of 15 amino acids. Trimming cost V 6 bases and J 4 bases; bases outside gene matches: 9. The CDR3 loop reads CASRPDRGLAYGYTF. The CDR3 DNA reads TGTGCCAGCAGACCGGACAGGGGTCTCGCCTATGGCTACACCTTC.

This clone was picked up one time. The rearrangement uses TRBV5-6 and TRBJ2-3, with a possible D match to TRBD2 (5 bases). The V gene lost 4 bases and the J gene lost 4 bases, with 16 bases spanning the gap. The CDR3 sequence is 15 residues long. Germline V gives CDR1 SGHDT, CDR2 YYEEEE. This CDR3 reads CASSNPSSSPDTQYF. CDR3 nucleotides: TGTGCCAGCAGCAACCCATCTAGCTCTCCAGATACGCAGTATTTT.

This clone was found a few times. The chain recombines TRBV7-3 with TRBJ1-6; the match to TRBD1 covers 9 bases. The junction had 3 bases not matched to a gene; V was cut back by 0 bases and J by 9 bases. Per the germline V gene, CDR1 is SGHTA and CDR2 is FQGTGA. The CDR3 totals 15 residues. This CDR3 is CASSLTGTGSSPLHF. CDR3 in DNA: TGTGCCAGCAGCTTAACCGGGACAGGGAGTTCACCCCTCCACTTT.

The chain carries TRBV19 and TRBJ2-1; weak D call: TRBD2 (7 bases). This CDR3 is built from 15 residues. The germline V gene encodes CDR1 LNHDA and CDR2 SQIVND (reference sequence). Trimming stripped 5 bases from V and 6 bases from J, with 17 bases between. The CDR3 DNA follows: TGTGCCAGTAGTCGAGGGGGGGCGGGCCGCAATGAGCAGTTCTTC. Its protein is CASSRGGAGRNEQFF.

In the case of this clone: The sample holds other DNA sequences that translate to the same CDR3. The chain employs TRBV19 and TRBJ1-5, with TRBD1 as a possible D gene (5 bases). Trimming removed 4 bases at V and 0 bases at J, with 10 bases between. CDR3 length: 15 residues. Germline V gene lookup returns CDR1 LNHDA and CDR2 SQIVND (reference sequence). CDR3: CASSTTVNSNQPQHF. CDR3 bases: TGTGCCAGTAGTACGACAGTTAATAGCAATCAGCCCCAGCATTTT. The full variable domain, its missing parts supplied by reference TRBV19 and TRBJ1-5, is DGGITQSPKYLFRKEGQNVTLSCEQNLNHDAMYWYRQDPGQGLRLIYYSQIVNDFQKGDIAEGYSVSREKKESFPLTVTSAQKNPTAFYLCASSTTVNSNQPQHFGDGTRLSIL.

As to this clone: The sample holds other DNA sequences that translate to the same CDR3. V is TRBV6-4 and J is TRBJ2-2, with D uncertain. The CDR3 totals 13 residues. The V end was cut by 0 bases, the J end by 4 bases, with 3 bases between. CDR1 MRHNA and CDR2 SNTAGT come from the germline V gene. The DNA of the CDR3 is TGTGCCAGCAGTGACTCCAGCACCGGGGAGCTGTTTTTT. It translates to CASSDSSTGELFF.

The genes are TRBV19 and TRBJ2-4; TRBD2 agrees at 9 bases. Germline V gene sequence: CDR1 LNHDA, CDR2 SQIVND (reference sequence). This CDR3 is built from 13 residues. The ends lost 10 bases at V and 7 bases at J; junction bases unmatched: 8. CDR3 nucleotide sequence: TGTGCCACCAACGGACTAGCGAGTAACATTCAGTACTTC. Translation: CATNGLASNIQYF. Full variable domain (outside the CDR3, taken from reference TRBV19 and TRBJ2-4): DGGITQSPKYLFRKEGQNVTLSCEQNLNHDAMYWYRQDPGQGLRLIYYSQIVNDFQKGDIAEGYSVSREKKESFPLTVTSAQKNPTAFYLCATNGLASNIQYFGAGTRLSVL.

The CDR3 DNA reads as TGTGCCAGCAGTGAGACGGGGTGGACTGAAGCTTTCTTT. Protein product: CASSETGWTEAFF. The gene calls are TRBV6-4 and TRBJ1-1; D unclear. This CDR3 spans 13 amino acids. Germline V gives CDR1 MRHNA, CDR2 SNTAGT. V lost 3 bases and J 5 bases, leaving 10 bases between the germline ends.

The chain joins TRBV7-2 to TRBJ1-1; no reliable D call. The germline V gene has CDR1 SGHTA and CDR2 FQGNSA. The CDR3 covers 14 residues. Between the trimmed V and J ends, which lost 4 bases and 2 bases, there was a span of 11 bases. The CDR3 DNA reads as TGTGCCAGCAGCTGGAGCGGAAAAAACACTGAAGCTTTCTTT. Translating gives CASSWSGKNTEAFF. Looking up the rest from reference TRBV7-2 and TRBJ1-1 gives the full variable domain: GAGVSQSPSNKVTEKGKDVELRCDPISGHTALYWYRQSLGQGLEFLIYFQGNSAPDKSGLPSDRFSAERTGGSVSTLTIQRTQQEDSAVYLCASSWSGKNTEAFFGQGTRLTVV.

The chain couples TRBV19 to TRBJ1-5; tentative D call: TRBD1 (6 bases). V lost 1 base and J 2 bases, leaving 12 bases between the germline ends. CDR3 length: 16 residues. Per germline, CDR1 LNHDA and CDR2 SQIVND (reference sequence). CDR3 region: CASSIVGGLGNQPQHF. DNA of the CDR3: TGTGCCAGTAGTATAGTTGGGGGCTTGGGCAATCAGCCCCAGCATTTT.

This rearrangement joins TRBV7-6 to TRBJ1-1, with 11 bases identical to TRBD1. CDR1 is SGHVS, CDR2 FNYEAQ, per germline. The CDR3 runs to 15 residues. V shed 5 bases, J shed 1 base, and the junction held 3 bases outside the gene matches. In DNA form, the CDR3 reads TGTGCCAGCAGCCGAGGGACAGGGGGGAACACTGAAGCTTTCTTT. Encoded protein: CASSRGTGGNTEAFF.

A few counts support this clone. The J gene is TRBJ1-5, the V gene TRBV19, with D hard to call. V lost 0 bases and J lost 7, with 10 bases in between. Germline values: CDR1 LNHDA, CDR2 SQIVND (reference sequence). This CDR3 contains 14 residues. Here the CDR3 DNA reads TGTGCCAGTAGTATAGAAAACCTCGGGCAGCCCCAGCATTTT. It is translated as CASSIENLGQPQHF.

The chain uses TRBV6-1 and TRBJ1-2; TRBD1 agrees at 9 bases. The CDR3 is 12 amino acids. J lost 13 bases, V lost 6 bases, and 9 bases had no gene match. Germline V CDR1 and CDR2: MNHNS, SASEGT. CDR3 residues: CASSPGQGRGTF. For the CDR3, the DNA is TGTGCCAGCAGCCCGGGACAGGGACGAGGCACCTTC.

The rearrangement links TRBV5-5 to TRBJ2-5, with TRBD2 matching 10 bases. This CDR3 is 17 amino acids long. CDR1 and CDR2 (germline): SGHKS, YYEKEE (reference sequence). The trim removed 1 base at V and 2 bases at J, leaving 8 bases unmatched. The CDR3 is CASSLLAGGPEQETQYF. The CDR3, as DNA: TGTGCCAGCAGCTTGTTAGCGGGGGGTCCCGAACAAGAGACCCAGTACTTC.

The chain recombines TRBV6-5 with TRBJ1-2; 8 nucleotides line up with TRBD1. The germline V gene has CDR1 MNHEY and CDR2 SVGAGI. J was trimmed by 7 bases and V by 9 bases; bases with no gene match: 13. The CDR3 has 14 amino acids. Written as DNA, the CDR3 is TGTGCCAGTAAAATAACACAGGGGGTTACTGGCTACACCTTC. It codes for CASKITQGVTGYTF.

This clone was counted between two and nine times. This sample includes further DNA sequences coding for the same CDR3. V gene TRBV5-8 combines with J gene TRBJ2-7, with D unresolved. In germline, CDR1 is SGHTS, CDR2 YDEGEE. The V end was cut by 2 bases, the J end by 3 bases, with 3 bases between. The CDR3 totals 11 residues. Here the CDR3 reads CASSFLYEQYF. The CDR3 DNA is TGTGCCAGCAGCTTTCTCTACGAGCAGTACTTC.

The rearrangement links TRBV7-2 to TRBJ1-2, with TRBD1 as a possible D gene (6 bases). This CDR3 region has 14 residues. CDR1 SGHTA and CDR2 FQGNSA come from the germline V gene. V was pared by 6 bases and J by 3 bases, with 14 bases between. Written as DNA, the CDR3 is TGTGCCAGCAGAGGCGGGGGCTCAGACTATGGCTACACCTTC. This sequence encodes CASRGGGSDYGYTF.